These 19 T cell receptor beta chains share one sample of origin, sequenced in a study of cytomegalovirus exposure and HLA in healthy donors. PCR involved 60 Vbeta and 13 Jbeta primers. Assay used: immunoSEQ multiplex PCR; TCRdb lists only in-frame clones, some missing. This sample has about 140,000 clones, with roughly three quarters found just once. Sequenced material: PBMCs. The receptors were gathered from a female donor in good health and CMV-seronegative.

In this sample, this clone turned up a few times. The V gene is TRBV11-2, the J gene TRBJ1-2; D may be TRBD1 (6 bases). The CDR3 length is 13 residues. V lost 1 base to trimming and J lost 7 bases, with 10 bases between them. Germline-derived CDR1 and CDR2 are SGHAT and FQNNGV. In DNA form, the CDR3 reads TGTGCCAGCAGCTTAGGACAGGAGTCTGGCTACACCTTC. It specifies CASSLGQESGYTF.

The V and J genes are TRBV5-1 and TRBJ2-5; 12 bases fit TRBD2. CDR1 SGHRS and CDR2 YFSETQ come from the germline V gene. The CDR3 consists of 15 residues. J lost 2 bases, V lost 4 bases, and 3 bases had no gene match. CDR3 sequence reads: CASSTGLAGQETQYF. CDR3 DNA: TGCGCCAGCAGCACGGGACTAGCGGGTCAAGAGACCCAGTACTTC. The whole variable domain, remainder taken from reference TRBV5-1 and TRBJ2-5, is KAGVTQTPRYLIKTRGQQVTLSCSPISGHRSVSWYQQTPGQGLQFLFEYFSETQRNKGNFPGRFSGRQFSNSRSEMNVSTLELGDSALYLCASSTGLAGQETQYFGPGTRLLVL.

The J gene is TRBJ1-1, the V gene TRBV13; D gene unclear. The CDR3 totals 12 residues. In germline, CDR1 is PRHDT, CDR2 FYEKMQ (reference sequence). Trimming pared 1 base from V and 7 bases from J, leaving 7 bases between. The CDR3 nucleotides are TGTGCCAGCAGCTTAGAAAGGAGTGAAGCTTTCTTT. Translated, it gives CASSLERSEAFF.

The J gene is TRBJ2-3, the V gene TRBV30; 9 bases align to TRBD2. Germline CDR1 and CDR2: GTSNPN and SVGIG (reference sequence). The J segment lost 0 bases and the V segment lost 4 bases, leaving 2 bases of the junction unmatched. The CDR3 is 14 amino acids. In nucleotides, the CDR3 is TGTGCCTGGATAGCGGGGGCAAGCACAGATACGCAGTATTTT. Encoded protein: CAWIAGASTDTQYF.

CDR3 sequence (DNA): TGTGCCAGCACCGAGACAGGTAGAGACGAGCAGTTCTTC. As protein: CASTETGRDEQFF. The chain carries TRBV6-5 and TRBJ2-1, with D perhaps TRBD1 (6 bases). Germline-derived CDR1 and CDR2 are MNHEY and SVGAGI. This CDR3 is built from 13 residues. V lost 7 bases and J 10 bases, leaving 17 bases between the germline ends.

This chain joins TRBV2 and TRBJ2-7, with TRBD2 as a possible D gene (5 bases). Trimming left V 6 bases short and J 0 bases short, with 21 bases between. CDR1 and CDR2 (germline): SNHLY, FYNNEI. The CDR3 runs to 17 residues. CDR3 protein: CASRENEGLLSSYEQYF. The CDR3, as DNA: TGTGCCAGCAGAGAAAACGAAGGACTTCTAAGCTCCTACGAGCAGTACTTC.

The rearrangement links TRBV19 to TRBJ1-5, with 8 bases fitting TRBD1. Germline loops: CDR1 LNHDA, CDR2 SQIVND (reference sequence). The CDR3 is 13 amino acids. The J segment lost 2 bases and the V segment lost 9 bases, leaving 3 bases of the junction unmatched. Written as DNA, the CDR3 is TGTGCCAGCGGACAGGGTCGCAATCAGCCCCAGCATTTT. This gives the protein CASGQGRNQPQHF.

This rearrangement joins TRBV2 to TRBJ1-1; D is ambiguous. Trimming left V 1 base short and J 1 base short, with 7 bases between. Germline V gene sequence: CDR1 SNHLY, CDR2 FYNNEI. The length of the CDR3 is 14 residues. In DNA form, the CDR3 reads TGTGCCAGCAGTGAAGGGAGGCGGAACACTGAAGCTTTCTTT. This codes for CASSEGRRNTEAFF.

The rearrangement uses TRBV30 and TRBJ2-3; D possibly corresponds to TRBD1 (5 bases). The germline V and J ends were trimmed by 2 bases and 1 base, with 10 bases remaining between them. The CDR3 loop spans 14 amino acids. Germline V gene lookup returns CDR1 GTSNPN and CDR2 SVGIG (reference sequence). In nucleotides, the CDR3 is TGTGCCTGGAGTCAGGGAAGGGGCACAGATACGCAGTATTTT. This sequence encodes CAWSQGRGTDTQYF.

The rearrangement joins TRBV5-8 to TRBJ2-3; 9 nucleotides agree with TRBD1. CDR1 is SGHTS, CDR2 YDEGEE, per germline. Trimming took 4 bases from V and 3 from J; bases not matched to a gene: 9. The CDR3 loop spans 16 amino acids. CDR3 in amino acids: CASSLNDRGDTDTQYF. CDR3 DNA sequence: TGTGCCAGCAGCCTAAACGACAGGGGGGATACAGATACGCAGTATTTT. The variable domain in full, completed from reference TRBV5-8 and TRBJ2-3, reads EAGVTQSPTHLIKTRGQQATLRCSPISGHTSVYWYQQALGLGLQFLLWYDEGEERNRGNFPPRFSGRQFPNYSSELNVNALELEDSALYLCASSLNDRGDTDTQYFGPGTRLTVL.

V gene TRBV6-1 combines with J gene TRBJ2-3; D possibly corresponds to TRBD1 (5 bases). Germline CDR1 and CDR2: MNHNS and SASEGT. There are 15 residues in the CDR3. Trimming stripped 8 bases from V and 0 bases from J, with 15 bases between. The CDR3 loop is CASALRPGSTDTQYF. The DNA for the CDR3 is TGTGCCAGCGCCCTCCGGCCAGGGAGCACAGATACGCAGTATTTT.

The CDR3 DNA is TGCGCCAGCAGCCCCAATTTGGGCTACGAGCAGTACTTC. Translated, it gives CASSPNLGYEQYF. This chain connects TRBV5-1 to TRBJ2-5; D is unclear. The end of the DNA fits TRBJ2-7 better, so the J call may be wrong. CDR3 length equals 13 residues. Germline CDR1 and CDR2: SGHRS and YFSETQ.

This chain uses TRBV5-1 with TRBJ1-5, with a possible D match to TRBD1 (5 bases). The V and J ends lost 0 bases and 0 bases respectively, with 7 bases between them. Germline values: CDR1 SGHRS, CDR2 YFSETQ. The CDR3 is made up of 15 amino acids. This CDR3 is CASSLGQYSNQPQHF. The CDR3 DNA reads TGCGCCAGCAGCTTGGGACAGTATAGCAATCAGCCCCAGCATTTT.

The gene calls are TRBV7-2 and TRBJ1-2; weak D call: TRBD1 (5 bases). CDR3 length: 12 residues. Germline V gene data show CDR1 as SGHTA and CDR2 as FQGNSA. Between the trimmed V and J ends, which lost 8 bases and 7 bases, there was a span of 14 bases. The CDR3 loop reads CASQRGAGGYTF. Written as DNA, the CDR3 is TGTGCCAGCCAGCGGGGCGCCGGTGGCTACACCTTC.

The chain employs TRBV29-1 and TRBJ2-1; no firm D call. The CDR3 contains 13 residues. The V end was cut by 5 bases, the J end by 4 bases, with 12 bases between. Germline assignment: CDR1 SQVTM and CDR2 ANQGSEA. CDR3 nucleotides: TGCAGCGTTAAAGGTGATCGGTACAATGAGCAGTTCTTC. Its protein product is CSVKGDRYNEQFF.

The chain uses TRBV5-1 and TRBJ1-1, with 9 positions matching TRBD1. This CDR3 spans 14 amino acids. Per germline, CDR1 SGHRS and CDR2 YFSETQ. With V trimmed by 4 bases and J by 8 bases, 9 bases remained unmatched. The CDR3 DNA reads TGCGCCAGCAGCGCACAGGGGGCCTCGGTAGAAGCTTTCTTT. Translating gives CASSAQGASVEAFF.

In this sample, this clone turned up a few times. In nucleotides, the CDR3 is TGTGCCAGCAGCCAGGGAGGTGGCACTGAAGCTTTCTTT. This gives the protein CASSQGGGTEAFF. This chain connects TRBV6-1 to TRBJ1-1, with D possibly matching TRBD1 (5 bases). The CDR3 sequence is 13 residues long. Germline CDR1 reads MNHNS; CDR2 reads SASEGT. V was clipped by 6 bases and J by 4 bases, with 12 bases between them.

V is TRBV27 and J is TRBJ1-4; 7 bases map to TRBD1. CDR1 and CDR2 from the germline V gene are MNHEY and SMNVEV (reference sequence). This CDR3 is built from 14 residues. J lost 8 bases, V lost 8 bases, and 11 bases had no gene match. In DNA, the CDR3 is TGTGCCAGCTCATGGACAGGAATGAAAGAAAAACTGTTTTTT. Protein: CASSWTGMKEKLFF. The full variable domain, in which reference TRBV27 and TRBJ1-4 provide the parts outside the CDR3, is EAQVTQNPRYLITVTGKKLTVTCSQNMNHEYMSWYRQDPGLGLRQIYYSMNVEVTDKGDVPEGYKVSRKEKRNFPLILESPSPNQTSLYFCASSWTGMKEKLFFGSGTQLSVL.

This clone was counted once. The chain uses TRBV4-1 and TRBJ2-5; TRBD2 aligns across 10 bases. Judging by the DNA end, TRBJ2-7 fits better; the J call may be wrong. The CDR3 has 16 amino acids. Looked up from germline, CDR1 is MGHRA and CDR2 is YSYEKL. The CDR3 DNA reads TGCGCCAGCAGCCGATCCGGGACTAGCGCTGCCTACGAGCAGTACTTC. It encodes CASSRSGTSAAYEQYF.